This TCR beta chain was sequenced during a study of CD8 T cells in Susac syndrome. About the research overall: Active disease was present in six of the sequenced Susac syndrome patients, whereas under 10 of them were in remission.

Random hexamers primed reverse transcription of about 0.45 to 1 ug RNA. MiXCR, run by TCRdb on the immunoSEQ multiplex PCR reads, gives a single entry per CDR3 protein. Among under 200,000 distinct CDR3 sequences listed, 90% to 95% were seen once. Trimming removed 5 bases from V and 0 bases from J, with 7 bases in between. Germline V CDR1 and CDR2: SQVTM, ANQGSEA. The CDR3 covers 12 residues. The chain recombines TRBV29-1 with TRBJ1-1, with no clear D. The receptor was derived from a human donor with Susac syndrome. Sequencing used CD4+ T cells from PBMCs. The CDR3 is CSVSTVNTEAFF. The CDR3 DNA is TGCAGCGTTTCCACAGTGAACACTGAAGCTTTCTTT.